This entry concerns a single TCR beta chain. Its antigen remains unidentified. TCRdb itself ran the 5' RACE reads through MiXCR, one entry per CDR3 protein. The sample has 580,000 or so distinct CDR3 sequences, about 18% seen once. The data derive from a study of T-cell memory formation after mild COVID-19. Study background: TCR clusters mostly belonged to single donors.

Study-wide results and limits: Some clones that responded were present in memory (sampled pre-infection), which suggests cross-reactive memory joined. The study found contracting CD4+ clones mainly in CM and EM and contracting CD8+ clones in EMRA.

The J segment lost 2 bases and the V segment lost 2 bases, leaving 2 bases of the junction unmatched. From germline, CDR1 is MNHNS and CDR2 SASEGT. This CDR3 has 15 residues. The clonotype was recovered from an adult woman who had mild COVID-19 (a few samples of this study predate the infection). Cell type and time point are not known. Sequencing was carried out using PBMCs or a T cell subset sorted from them (not recorded which). The chain joins TRBV6-1 to TRBJ2-1; 8 nucleotides agree with TRBD1. In DNA, the CDR3 is TGTGCCAGCAGTGAACCCAGGGGGCCCTACAATGAGCAGTTCTTC. Its translation is CASSEPRGPYNEQFF.